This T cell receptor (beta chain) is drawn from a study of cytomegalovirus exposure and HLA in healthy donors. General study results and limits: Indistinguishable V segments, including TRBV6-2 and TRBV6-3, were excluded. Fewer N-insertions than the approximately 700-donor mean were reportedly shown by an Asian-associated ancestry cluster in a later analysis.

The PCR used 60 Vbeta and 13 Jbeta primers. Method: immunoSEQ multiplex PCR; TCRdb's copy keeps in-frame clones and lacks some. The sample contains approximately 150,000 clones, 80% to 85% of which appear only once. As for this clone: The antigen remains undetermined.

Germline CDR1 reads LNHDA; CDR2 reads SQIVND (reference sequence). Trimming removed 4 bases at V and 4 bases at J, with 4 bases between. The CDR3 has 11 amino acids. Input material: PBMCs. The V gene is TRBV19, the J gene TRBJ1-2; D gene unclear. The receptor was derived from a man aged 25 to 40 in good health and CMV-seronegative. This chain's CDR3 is CASSNSYGYTF. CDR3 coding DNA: TGTGCCAGTAGTAACAGCTATGGCTACACCTTC. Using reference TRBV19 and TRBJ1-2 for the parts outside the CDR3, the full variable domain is DGGITQSPKYLFRKEGQNVTLSCEQNLNHDAMYWYRQDPGQGLRLIYYSQIVNDFQKGDIAEGYSVSREKKESFPLTVTSAQKNPTAFYLCASSNSYGYTFGSGTRLTVV.